This entry lists 21 T cell receptor beta chains sequenced from one sample in a study of OX40 agonist ivuxolimab in advanced cancers. Libraries were prepared by immunoSEQ multiplex PCR; TCRdb keeps only in-frame clonotypes and omits some of them. In the table there are 130,000 or so clones, just over 90% of which are singletons. The sequences come from CD4+ or CD8+ T cells sorted from blood, collected in a trial of the OX40 agonist ivuxolimab. The receptor source for this set is an adult with an advanced solid tumor such as melanoma, head and neck, liver or kidney cancer.

Written as DNA, the CDR3 is TGTGCCAGCAGCAGGGACTTGATAGGGGGGCTCGAGCAGTACTTC. It translates to CASSRDLIGGLEQYF. The genes are TRBV6-5 and TRBJ2-7; D is perhaps TRBD1 or TRBD2 (6 bases each). Per germline, CDR1 MNHEY and CDR2 SVGAGI. This CDR3 has 15 amino acids. V was trimmed by 6 bases and J by 6 bases, leaving 21 bases between them.

In its sample, this clone was seen once. The CDR3 here is CASSAQVYYEQYF. CDR3 DNA sequence: TGTGCCAGCAGTGCACAGGTTTACTACGAGCAGTACTTC. V gene TRBV6-1 combines with J gene TRBJ2-7; D may be TRBD1 (5 bases). The CDR3 contains 13 residues. V lost 4 bases, J lost 3 bases, and 10 bases lay in between. Per germline, CDR1 MNHNS and CDR2 SASEGT.

The V and J genes are TRBV6-4 and TRBJ1-1; no reliable D call. Trimming shortened V by 2 bases and J by 1 base, and 5 bases separated the two germline ends. CDR1 is MRHNA, CDR2 SNTAGT, per germline. This CDR3 is built from 13 residues. Written as DNA, the CDR3 is TGTGCCAGCAGTGACAGGGCGAACACTGAAGCTTTCTTT. This gives the protein CASSDRANTEAFF.

The V gene is TRBV11-3, the J gene TRBJ2-1; D uncertain. V shed 1 base and J shed 5 bases, with 6 bases lying between them. The germline CDR1 and CDR2 sequences are SGHNT and YENEEA. This CDR3 region has 13 residues. The DNA of the CDR3 is TGTGCCAGCAGCTTAGGACCTAACAATGAGCAGTTCTTC. Encoded protein: CASSLGPNNEQFF.

This clone occurred once. The chain uses TRBV10-3 and TRBJ2-7; either TRBD1 or TRBD2 may supply D (5 bases each). From germline, CDR1 is ENHRY and CDR2 SYGVKD. The V gene lost 6 bases and the J gene lost 2 bases, with 14 bases spanning the gap. There are 14 residues in the CDR3. DNA for the CDR3: TGTGCCATCAGCCCGGGACGGGACCCCTACGAGCAGTACTTC. Translating it yields CAISPGRDPYEQYF.

V usage is TRBV18 and J usage is TRBJ2-5; no firm D call. Germline CDR1 KGHSH, CDR2 LQKENI. The CDR3 is 13 amino acids. Trimming removed 3 bases at V and 0 bases at J, with 5 bases between. The CDR3 region has the DNA TGTGCCAGCTCACCTCCGCACCAAGAGACCCAGTACTTC. This codes for CASSPPHQETQYF. The full variable domain, with the rest looked up from reference TRBV18 and TRBJ2-5, is NAGVMQNPRHLVRRRGQEARLRCSPMKGHSHVYWYRQLPEEGLKFMVYLQKENIIDESGMPKERFSAEFPKEGPSILRIQQVVRGDSAAYFCASSPPHQETQYFGPGTRLLVL.

The CDR3 spells CASRPGGQGKLYGYTF. In DNA form, the CDR3 reads TGTGCCAGCAGACCCGGGGGACAGGGGAAGCTCTATGGCTACACCTTC. The V call is TRBV28, the J call TRBJ1-2; the match to TRBD1 covers 10 bases. V lost 6 bases and J lost 4; bases outside the gene matches: 11. The CDR3 consists of 16 residues. Germline assignment: CDR1 MDHEN and CDR2 SYDVKM.

V and J are TRBV19 and TRBJ2-2; 9 bases are shared with TRBD1. This CDR3 comprises 15 residues. CDR1 LNHDA and CDR2 SQIVND come from the germline V gene (reference sequence). Unmatched junction bases numbered 5, after V lost 6 bases and J lost 3 bases. The CDR3: CASSIQGADTGELFF. The CDR3 DNA reads TGTGCCAGTAGCATACAGGGGGCGGACACCGGGGAGCTGTTTTTT.

The genes are TRBV6-6 and TRBJ1-1; perhaps TRBD1 as D (5 bases). Trimming cost V 7 bases and J 4 bases, with 16 bases left between them. The CDR3 is made up of 14 amino acids. The germline gives CDR1 MNHNY, CDR2 SVGAGI (reference sequence). CDR3 sequence (DNA): TGTGCCAGCATCCCGGGTGAGGGGTCCACTGAAGCTTTCTTT. This sequence encodes CASIPGEGSTEAFF.

In this sample, this clone turned up a few times. This chain joins TRBV2 and TRBJ1-3; D is ambiguous. Trimming pared 6 bases from V and 2 bases from J, leaving 17 bases between. Germline V CDR1 and CDR2: SNHLY, FYNNEI. The CDR3 has 16 residues. For the CDR3, the DNA is TGTGCCAGCAGCGGGGTTTTGGGCTCCCCTGGAAACACCATATATTTT. Translated: CASSGVLGSPGNTIYF.

The rearrangement joins TRBV28 to TRBJ2-7; a possible D gene is TRBD1 (5 bases). This CDR3 contains 14 residues. V lost 8 bases and J lost 1, with 15 bases in between. CDR1 and CDR2 from the germline V gene are MDHEN and SYDVKM. In DNA form, the CDR3 reads TGTGCCAGCGATAGCCCAGGGATTTCCTACGAGCAGTACTTC. Residues: CASDSPGISYEQYF.

The chain carries TRBV4-1 and TRBJ2-3; D tentatively fits TRBD1 or TRBD2 (6 bases each). V lost 3 bases to trimming and J lost 2 bases, with 15 bases between them. The CDR3 runs 16 residues. The germline V gene encodes CDR1 MGHRA and CDR2 YSYEKL. CDR3 coding DNA: TGCGCCAGCAGCCACCGGTTGGGGGGCGACACAGATACGCAGTATTTT. It specifies CASSHRLGGDTDTQYF.

This clone was picked up one time. The DNA of the CDR3 is TGTGCCAGCAGCTTGCCAGGGGAGGGCTACACCTTC. Protein: CASSLPGEGYTF. The rearrangement links TRBV5-6 to TRBJ1-2; a possible D gene is TRBD1 (6 bases). Trimming removed 1 base from V and 8 bases from J, with 9 bases in between. Looked up from germline, CDR1 is SGHDT and CDR2 is YYEEEE. The CDR3 spans 12 residues.

The chain combines TRBV7-9 with TRBJ1-2; TRBD1 agrees at 7 bases. Germline CDR1 SEHNR, CDR2 FQNEAQ (reference sequence). The CDR3 extends over 14 amino acids. Trimming took 1 base from V and 3 from J; bases not matched to a gene: 2. CDR3 sequence: CASSLVQGDYGYTF. CDR3 bases: TGTGCCAGCAGCTTAGTGCAGGGGGACTATGGCTACACCTTC.

The CDR3 protein is CASSLIGSYNEQFF. The CDR3 nucleotides are TGTGCCAGCAGTTTAATCGGTAGTTACAATGAGCAGTTCTTC. V usage is TRBV28 and J usage is TRBJ2-1, with unresolved D. The CDR3 length is 14 residues. Trimming took 2 bases from V and 4 from J, leaving 9 bases between them. Per germline, CDR1 MDHEN and CDR2 SYDVKM.

This chain connects TRBV4-1 to TRBJ2-5; no clear D gene. The CDR3 spans 15 residues. V lost 3 bases, J lost 1 base, and 12 bases lay in between. Germline CDR1 and CDR2: MGHRA and YSYEKL. CDR3 DNA: TGCGCCAGCAGCCAGGTGGAGAGGTTCCAAGAGACCCAGTACTTC. Translating it yields CASSQVERFQETQYF.

This rearrangement joins TRBV7-9 to TRBJ2-7; D not resolved. Deletions cut 5 bases from V and 3 bases from J, with 5 bases between. CDR3 size: 11 residues. Germline V lookup: CDR1 SEHNR, CDR2 FQNEAQ (reference sequence). CDR3 region: CASSNNYEQYF. Written as DNA, the CDR3 is TGTGCCAGCAGCAACAACTACGAGCAGTACTTC. Together with reference TRBV7-9 and TRBJ2-7, the CDR3 gives the full variable domain: DTGVSQNPRHKITKRGQNVTFRCDPISEHNRLYWYRQTLGQGPEFLTYFQNEAQLEKSRLLSDRFSAERPKGSFSTLEIQRTEQGDSAMYLCASSNNYEQYFGPGTRLTVT.

This CDR3 is CASSLQGAGSPLHF. The CDR3 nucleotides read TGTGCCAGCAGTCTCCAGGGGGCAGGTTCACCCCTCCACTTT. This rearrangement joins TRBV6-5 to TRBJ1-6, with TRBD1 matching 8 bases. V was clipped by 5 bases and J by 9 bases; unmatched bases: 6. The CDR3 is made up of 14 amino acids. In germline, CDR1 is MNHEY, CDR2 SVGAGI.

The chain is built from TRBV6-1 and TRBJ1-2, with a tentative D call TRBD1 (6 bases). Germline assignment: CDR1 MNHNS and CDR2 SASEGT. The V gene lost 2 bases and the J gene lost 2 bases, with 9 bases spanning the gap. The CDR3 consists of 14 residues. The CDR3 spells CASSETGLNYGYTF. The CDR3 region has the DNA TGTGCCAGCAGTGAAACAGGGTTGAACTATGGCTACACCTTC.

The CDR3 DNA reads TGTGCCAGCAGTGAAGGGACCTCTAGCGGCTCCTACGAGCAGTACTTC. Its protein product is CASSEGTSSGSYEQYF. The genes are TRBV6-1 and TRBJ2-7, with 7 bases that match TRBD2. With V trimmed by 1 base and J by 0 bases, 6 bases remained unmatched. The germline V gene encodes CDR1 MNHNS and CDR2 SASEGT. The CDR3 covers 16 residues.

CDR3 nucleotide sequence: TGTGCCAGCTCACCACTCCCAGGGGCACTAGCCAAAAACATTCAGTACTTC. Translated: CASSPLPGALAKNIQYF. V is TRBV18 and J is TRBJ2-4, with D tentatively TRBD1 (6 bases). The CDR3 covers 17 residues. The V gene lost 1 base and the J gene lost 0 bases, with 13 bases spanning the gap. Germline V gives CDR1 KGHSH, CDR2 LQKENI.